A single TCR beta chain is shown here with its context. Methods used by the authors: Reference gene primer amplification gave estimated nucleated cell counts. Some clones are missing from TCRdb's copy, which holds only in-frame ones; the method was immunoSEQ multiplex PCR. That table gives V, J and clone size, and the DNA gave D and trimming. The sample consists of fewer than 500,000 clones, roughly nine tenths of them appearing once. The sample is drawn from a study of blood T cell repertoires in COVID-19. The overall study: PBMCs, B-cell-depleted T cells, or T cells provided the cDNA or gDNA that made up the material.

Individuals drawn from 24 US areas were about 18 to 95 years old. Participants reported their clinical history, and cohort assignment relied on those reports. V was cut by 1 base and J by 2 bases, with 7 bases left in between. The CDR3 loop spans 14 amino acids. Germline V gives CDR1 SGHNT, CDR2 YENEEA. The sequence derives from a young woman who had recovered from COVID-19. The sequenced material came from PBMCs or T cells enriched from blood (not recorded which). V usage is TRBV11-3 and J usage is TRBJ2-3; D not resolved. The CDR3 coding sequence is TGTGCCAGCAGCTTAGGCAGTTACACAGATACGCAGTATTTT. The encoded protein is CASSLGSYTDTQYF.